This TCR beta chain was sequenced for a study of blood T cell repertoires in COVID-19. On the study more broadly: Samples of COVID-19 (acute and convalescent) were obtained from the United States, Italy and Spain.

Clones were read by immunoSEQ multiplex PCR, and TCRdb kept only the in-frame ones, dropping some. The sample records under 200,000 clones, around 80% being singletons. This CDR3 region has 15 residues. The germline V gene has CDR1 SGHNT and CDR2 YYREEE (reference sequence). The V and J ends lost 4 bases and 7 bases respectively, with 17 bases between them. This TCR was recovered from a man between 65 and 85 years old with active or convalescent COVID-19. The rearrangement links TRBV5-4 to TRBJ1-4; D is possibly TRBD1 (6 bases). The sequenced material came from peripheral blood. The CDR3 loop is CASSPGGGRSEKLFF. The CDR3 DNA is TGTGCCAGCAGCCCGGGGGGGGGCCGGAGTGAAAAACTGTTTTTT.